The 26 T cell receptor beta chains below all came from one sample that was sequenced in a study of blood T cell repertoires in COVID-19. Only in-frame clones appear in the TCRdb table, and some are missing; sequencing was by immunoSEQ multiplex PCR. The table has around 67,000 clones, around 83% seen once. The sample taken for sequencing was peripheral blood. The receptors stem from a man in his fifties with active COVID-19.

V and J are TRBV4-1 and TRBJ2-7, with D possibly matching TRBD2 (5 bases). The germline V gene has CDR1 MGHRA and CDR2 YSYEKL. This CDR3 has 16 residues. V was trimmed by 0 bases and J by 3 bases, leaving 15 bases between them. CDR3 protein: CASSQDLGSGYYEQYF. For the CDR3, the DNA is TGCGCCAGCAGCCAAGATCTAGGATCGGGATACTACGAGCAGTACTTC.

A word on this clone: The junction shows a germline mismatch at one end, possibly a read error. The chain has TRBV6-1 and TRBJ1-6, with no clear D. Germline assignment: CDR1 MNHNS and CDR2 SASEGT. The CDR3 runs to 13 residues. The CDR3 nucleotides are TGTGTCAGCAGTGAAGCCAATAATTCACCCCTCCACTTT. It yields the protein CVSSEANNSPLHF.

The genes are TRBV27 and TRBJ2-7; 8 nucleotides line up with TRBD1. The CDR3 consists of 16 residues. Germline V lookup: CDR1 MNHEY, CDR2 SMNVEV (reference sequence). With V trimmed by 6 bases and J by 7 bases, 17 bases remained unmatched. DNA for the CDR3: TGTGCCAGCAGCAGGGAAATGGACAGGGTTACGGGTGAGCAGTACTTC. This gives the protein CASSREMDRVTGEQYF.

The chain joins TRBV5-6 to TRBJ2-2, with no clear D. Trimming took off 0 bases at V and 1 base at J, with 7 bases between the two ends. The CDR3 length is 15 residues. Looked up from germline, CDR1 is SGHDT and CDR2 is YYEEEE. This CDR3 reads CASSLGRLNTGELFF. CDR3 DNA: TGTGCCAGCAGCTTGGGTCGACTGAACACCGGGGAGCTGTTTTTT.

The chain employs TRBV24-1 and TRBJ2-3, with TRBD2 matching over 12 bases. CDR1 KGHDR and CDR2 SFDVKD come from the germline V gene. The CDR3 length is 16 residues. V was clipped by 7 bases and J by 2 bases; unmatched bases: 6. The DNA for the CDR3 is TGTGCCACCAGCGACGCTAGCGGGGGGGCCACAGATACGCAGTATTTT. It specifies CATSDASGGATDTQYF.

The genes are TRBV3-1 (or the pseudogene TRBV3-2) and TRBJ2-7; possible D gene TRBD2, 7 bases. The ends were cut back, 0 bases at V and 0 bases at J, with 12 bases in the middle. CDR1 is LGHDT, CDR2 YNNKEL, per germline (reference sequence). CDR3 size: 16 residues. The CDR3 here is CASSQDWGGLSYEQYF. CDR3 bases: TGTGCCAGCAGCCAAGATTGGGGGGGCCTCTCCTACGAGCAGTACTTC.

This chain uses TRBV5-1 with TRBJ2-2; 7 positions match TRBD1. Germline V lookup: CDR1 SGHRS, CDR2 YFSETQ. There are 16 residues in the CDR3. The trim removed 4 bases at V and 0 bases at J, leaving 6 bases unmatched. CDR3: CASSSSGTANTGELFF. DNA of the CDR3: TGCGCCAGCAGCAGCTCCGGGACAGCGAACACCGGGGAGCTGTTTTTT.

This chain uses TRBV5-1 with TRBJ2-2, with TRBD1 matching 7 bases. The germline CDR1 and CDR2 sequences are SGHRS and YFSETQ. The CDR3 spans 18 residues. The trim removed 0 bases at V and 6 bases at J, leaving 14 bases unmatched. The CDR3 DNA reads TGCGCCAGCAGCTTGGAGGGGGCCTCGGCAGGTTTTGCCGGGGAGCTGTTTTTT. Encoded protein: CASSLEGASAGFAGELFF.

The V and J genes are TRBV5-1 and TRBJ2-1, with 9 bases fitting TRBD2. This CDR3 is built from 16 residues. In germline, CDR1 is SGHRS, CDR2 YFSETQ. V was clipped by 0 bases and J by 10 bases; unmatched bases: 11. CDR3 bases: TGCGCCAGCAGCTTGGGGCCAGCGGGGGGTCAACGGGAGCAGTTCTTC. Protein sequence: CASSLGPAGGQREQFF. Using reference TRBV5-1 and TRBJ2-1 for the parts outside the CDR3, the full variable domain is KAGVTQTPRYLIKTRGQQVTLSCSPISGHRSVSWYQQTPGQGLQFLFEYFSETQRNKGNFPGRFSGRQFSNSRSEMNVSTLELGDSALYLCASSLGPAGGQREQFFGPGTRLTVL.

The V gene is TRBV9, the J gene TRBJ1-5; D not resolved. Per germline, CDR1 SGDLS and CDR2 YYNGEE. CDR3 length equals 15 residues. V was shortened by 3 bases and J by 4 bases, with 14 bases between the two germline ends. The CDR3 nucleotides read TGTGCCAGCAGCGCATCCTTGACACAGAATCAGCCCCAGCATTTT. Residues: CASSASLTQNQPQHF.

The chain couples TRBV5-4 to TRBJ2-2, with 9 bases aligning to TRBD1. CDR3 length equals 15 residues. J lost 7 bases, V lost 5 bases, and 9 bases had no gene match. Germline V lookup: CDR1 SGHNT, CDR2 YYREEE (reference sequence). The DNA for the CDR3 is TGTGCCAGCAGTCGAACCACAGGGGGCGGCGGGGAGCTGTTTTTT. Translated, it gives CASSRTTGGGGELFF.

This chain uses TRBV7-9 with TRBJ2-3; D uncertain. From germline, CDR1 is SEHNR and CDR2 FQNEAQ (reference sequence). This CDR3 has 13 residues. V was cut by 3 bases and J by 2 bases, with 6 bases left in between. CDR3: CASSFEITDTQYF. The CDR3 nucleotides are TGTGCCAGCAGCTTCGAGATCACAGATACGCAGTATTTT.

This clone is a singleton in its sample. The chain combines TRBV7-3 with TRBJ2-1, with 9 nucleotides matching TRBD2. V shed 1 base, J shed 7 bases, and the junction held 5 bases outside the gene matches. The CDR3 is 15 residues long. Per germline, CDR1 SGHTA and CDR2 FQGTGA. The CDR3 DNA reads TGTGCCAGCAGCTTAAACGGCGGGAGGGGTAATGAGCAGTTCTTC. Translated, it gives CASSLNGGRGNEQFF. The entire variable domain, with the rest obtained from reference TRBV7-3 and TRBJ2-1, is as follows: GAGVSQTPSNKVTEKGKYVELRCDPISGHTALYWYRQSLGQGPEFLIYFQGTGAADDSGLPNDRFFAVRPEGSVSTLKIQRTERGDSAVYLCASSLNGGRGNEQFFGPGTRLTVL.

This chain joins TRBV19 and TRBJ2-5, with D possibly matching TRBD1 (6 bases). Germline CDR1 LNHDA, CDR2 SQIVND (reference sequence). V lost 10 bases and J lost 5, with 20 bases in between. The CDR3 spans 14 residues. The CDR3 DNA reads as TGTGCCACCTCGCCTGGGGACACCGGGGAGACCCAGTACTTC. Translation gives CATSPGDTGETQYF.

The V gene is TRBV5-8, the J gene TRBJ2-5, with TRBD1 matching 8 bases. With 0 bases clipped from V and 2 bases from J, the junction kept 6 bases outside the gene matches. This CDR3 has 16 amino acids. From germline, CDR1 is SGHTS and CDR2 YDEGEE. The CDR3 sequence is CASSLGDRTSQETQYF. CDR3 DNA: TGTGCCAGCAGCTTGGGGGACAGGACCTCACAAGAGACCCAGTACTTC.

This clone appeared once. The chain carries TRBV5-5 and TRBJ1-2; 9 nucleotides match TRBD1. This CDR3 is built from 14 residues. Germline V lookup: CDR1 SGHKS, CDR2 YYEKEE (reference sequence). V lost 0 bases and J lost 7; bases outside the gene matches: 4. CDR3 sequence: CASSLDPGQGGYTF. DNA of the CDR3: TGTGCCAGCAGCTTGGACCCGGGACAGGGTGGCTACACCTTC.

CDR3 protein: CAGSGDIIQYF. The CDR3 nucleotides are TGTGCCGGGTCGGGGGATATCATTCAGTACTTC. The chain joins TRBV7-9 to TRBJ2-4; tentatively, D is TRBD2 (6 bases). The V end lost 11 bases, the J end lost 9 bases, and 14 bases lay between the germline ends. This CDR3 is built from 11 residues. Germline CDR1 is SEHNR and CDR2 is FQNEAQ (reference sequence).

The V and J genes are TRBV5-1 and TRBJ2-2, with TRBD2 matching over 14 bases. This CDR3 has 18 amino acids. V was pared by 0 bases and J by 4 bases, with 5 bases of the junction left unmatched. Looked up from germline, CDR1 is SGHRS and CDR2 is YFSETQ. CDR3 sequence reads: CASSLGTSGGPRTGELFF. CDR3 in DNA: TGCGCCAGCAGCTTGGGGACTAGCGGGGGGCCTCGCACCGGGGAGCTGTTTTTT.

The chain combines TRBV9 with TRBJ2-6; D remains ambiguous. Germline V gives CDR1 SGDLS, CDR2 YYNGEE. Trimming shortened V by 4 bases and J by 4 bases, and 6 bases separated the two germline ends. This CDR3 is 13 amino acids long. This CDR3 reads CASSFPGANVLTF. CDR3 DNA: TGTGCCAGCAGCTTCCCAGGGGCCAACGTCCTGACTTTC.

The rearrangement uses TRBV12-3 or TRBV12-4 and TRBJ2-1; D remains ambiguous. The V gene lost 3 bases and the J gene lost 5 bases, with 8 bases spanning the gap. The CDR3 runs to 13 residues. The DNA of the CDR3 is TGTGCCAGCAGTTTCGACAAACACAATGAGCAGTTCTTC. Translated: CASSFDKHNEQFF.

The chain is built from TRBV29-1 and TRBJ2-1; TRBD2 matches 7 bases. The CDR3 has 16 amino acids. The J segment lost 4 bases and the V segment lost 0 bases, leaving 9 bases of the junction unmatched. Germline values: CDR1 SQVTM, CDR2 ANQGSEA. DNA for the CDR3: TGCAGCGTTGAAGATCGAAGGGACTACACTTACAATGAGCAGTTCTTC. Encoded protein: CSVEDRRDYTYNEQFF.

This clone appeared a single time. J is TRBJ1-5 and V is TRBV19; D may be TRBD1 (6 bases). The V end was cut by 5 bases, the J end by 5 bases, with 13 bases between. Per the germline V gene, CDR1 is LNHDA and CDR2 is SQIVND (reference sequence). This CDR3 is 14 amino acids long. CDR3 nucleotides: TGTGCCAGTAGTGACGGACAGTTATATCAGCCCCAGCATTTT. Translating gives CASSDGQLYQPQHF.

The chain has TRBV3-1 (or the pseudogene TRBV3-2) and TRBJ2-2; TRBD1 is a possible D gene (5 bases). CDR3 length equals 14 residues. Germline V gene sequence: CDR1 LGHDT, CDR2 YNNKEL (reference sequence). V was cut by 0 bases and J by 4 bases, with 6 bases left in between. The CDR3 nucleotides read TGTGCCAGCAGCCAAGAGGGGCTCACCGGGGAGCTGTTTTTT. It codes for CASSQEGLTGELFF.

The chain carries TRBV6-5 and TRBJ2-1, with 13 bases lining up with TRBD2. The junction had 5 bases not matched to a gene; V was cut back by 5 bases and J by 7 bases. CDR1 and CDR2 from the germline V gene are MNHEY and SVGAGI. The CDR3 length is 15 residues. The CDR3 is CASSPTTSGRNEQFF. CDR3 bases: TGTGCCAGCAGTCCTACGACTAGCGGGAGGAATGAGCAGTTCTTC.

J is TRBJ2-5 and V is TRBV10-3; tentatively, D is TRBD1 (6 bases). The CDR3 consists of 13 residues. Trimming removed 6 bases from V and 10 bases from J, with 18 bases in between. Germline-derived CDR1 and CDR2 are ENHRY and SYGVKD. As DNA, the CDR3 is TGTGCCATCAGCACCGGGACACGGGCAAGCCAGTACTTC. The encoded protein is CAISTGTRASQYF.

In this sample, this clone turned up once. This sequence joins TRBV5-1 and TRBJ2-7; D is perhaps TRBD2 (6 bases). CDR1 and CDR2 (germline): SGHRS, YFSETQ. Deletions cut 0 bases from V and 3 bases from J, with 13 bases between. The CDR3 length is 15 residues. Here the CDR3 reads CASSLAGTEDYEQYF. CDR3 DNA: TGCGCCAGCAGCTTGGCCGGGACTGAAGACTACGAGCAGTACTTC.